The present T cell receptor (beta chain) was sequenced within a study of blood T cell repertoires in COVID-19. The wider study: The United States, Italy and Spain supplied acute and convalescent COVID-19 samples.

Libraries were prepared by immunoSEQ multiplex PCR; TCRdb keeps only in-frame clonotypes and omits some of them. In the table there are 150,000 or so clones, 60% to 80% of which are singletons. The CDR3 length is 15 residues. V was trimmed by 1 base and J by 5 bases, leaving 14 bases between them. Germline-derived CDR1 and CDR2 are SEHNR and FQNEAQ (reference sequence). Study members were between about 18 and 100 years old and lived in 25 or so US regions. Membership in each cohort depended on participant-reported clinical history. Two negative PCRs, clearance, or symptom resolution were required of recovered Cohort 3 donors.

Sequencing was carried out using PBMCs or T cells enriched from blood (not recorded which). V and J are TRBV7-9 and TRBJ1-2, with no clear D. The sequence came from a woman aged 50 to 60 who had recovered from COVID-19. CDR3 loop: CASSLGRDSKYGYTF. The CDR3 DNA follows: TGTGCCAGCAGCTTAGGGAGGGATTCAAAGTATGGCTACACCTTC.